This TCR beta chain was obtained from a study of shared clonotypes between healthy human individuals. This clone was seen a single time. The J segment lost 1 base and the V segment lost 3 bases, leaving 6 bases of the junction unmatched. CDR3 length: 15 residues. Germline V gene sequence: CDR1 WNHNN, CDR2 SYGVQD (reference sequence). The table came from immunoSEQ multiplex PCR; TCRdb's copy has only in-frame clones and leaves some out. The top ten clones hold approximately 1.6% of a sample with some 2.1 million clones, approximately 92% of them seen once. CD45RO-negative cells were positively selected for CCR7, leaving out terminally differentiated effector memory CD45RA+ cells.

This sequence originates from a man aged 18 to 35 in good health. Some clones in this sample may be carry-over from other donors' samples. Sequenced: naive CD8+ T cells from PBMCs. This chain links TRBV10-1 with TRBJ2-7; 7 nucleotides line up with TRBD1. As DNA, the CDR3 is TGCGCCAGCAGTGAAGAGGCAGGGGGATCCTACGAGCAGTACTTC. The encoded protein is CASSEEAGGSYEQYF.